These T cell receptor beta chains were read from a single sample in a study of T cell repertoires in cytomegalovirus infection. TCRdb processed the reads anew with MiXCR; each CDR3 protein has one entry. The sample includes a few hundred thousand distinct CDR3 sequences, roughly 13% seen only once; the top ten take around 8.8%. The sequencing sample was made of PBMCs. These receptors were taken from a human donor in good health (CMV status not recorded). Some clones in this sample may be carry-over from other donors' samples. CDR3s include the opening cysteine and the closing phenylalanine or tryptophan. A D gene is named only where the DNA matches it firmly. For some rows the clone size is stated as once, few or many, or as a class when expanded; others skip it.

clone size	CDR3 length	D gene	V gene	J gene	CDR3 DNA	CDR3 protein
many	15	-	TRBV27	TRBJ1-5	TGTGCCAGCAAATTGGCAGTTTATAGCAATCAGCCCCAGCATTTT	CASKLAVYSNQPQHF
many	15	TRBD2	TRBV6-1	TRBJ2-6	TGTGCCAGCACTAGCGGGGTTGGTGGGGCCAACGTCCTGACTTTC	CASTSGVGGANVLTF
few	14	-	TRBV20-1	TRBJ2-7	TGCAGTGCTACAACCCTTCTCTCGTCCCACGAGCAGTACTTC	CSATTLLSSHEQYF
-	15	TRBD1	TRBV7-6	TRBJ1-3	TGTGCCAGCAGCCCTACAGGGGGTTCGGGAAACACCATATATTTT	CASSPTGGSGNTIYF
many	14	-	TRBV7-9	TRBJ2-3	TGTGCCAGCAGCTTAGCGGCGAGGGGAGATACGCAGTATTTT	CASSLAARGDTQYF
many	15	-	TRBV2	TRBJ1-1	TGTGCCAGCAGTGACGCCGCGAGGGTGGACACTGAAGCTTTCTTT	CASSDAARVDTEAFF
few	14	-	TRBV5-1	TRBJ1-1	TGCGCCAGCAGCATGCGAGACCGTAACACTGAAGCTTTCTTT	CASSMRDRNTEAFF
many	13	-	TRBV6-6	TRBJ2-1	TGTGCCAGCAGTTACTCGATACTGAGTGAGCAGTTCTTC	CASSYSILSEQFF
-	15	-	TRBV20-1	TRBJ2-7	TGCAGTGCGGCACATAACCGGATTTTCGCCTACGAGCAGTACTTC	CSAAHNRIFAYEQYF
many	14	-	TRBV28	TRBJ2-7	TGTGCCAGCAGTCTCCGGGACATTACTTCCGAGCAGTACTTC	CASSLRDITSEQYF
many	14	TRBD1	TRBV12-3/TRBV12-4	TRBJ1-2	TGTGCCAGCAGTTCCCACCCGACAGGGAACGGCTACACCTTC	CASSSHPTGNGYTF
few	14	-	TRBV7-9	TRBJ2-7	TGTGCCAGCAGTTCAGGGGGGAACTCCTACGAGCAGTACTTC	CASSSGGNSYEQYF